These 21 T cell receptor beta chains came from one sample sequenced in a study of blood T cell repertoires in COVID-19. Sequencing used immunoSEQ multiplex PCR; TCRdb keeps in-frame clones, though not all of them. The sample yields about 56,000 clones, nearly 90% seen once. Sequenced: peripheral blood. Source of these receptors: a man aged 45 to 65 with active COVID-19.

This clone was recorded once. V and J are TRBV28 and TRBJ1-1; D not certain. From germline, CDR1 is MDHEN and CDR2 SYDVKM. V lost 4 bases and J lost 2, with 17 bases in between. The CDR3 contains 16 residues. The CDR3 protein is CASSWYGPRRNTEAFF. The DNA of the CDR3 is TGTGCCAGCAGTTGGTATGGGCCTCGCCGTAACACTGAAGCTTTCTTT.

This clone has a single count. V and J are TRBV19 and TRBJ2-7, with 9 nucleotides matching TRBD1. The CDR3 runs to 13 residues. V dropped 5 bases and J dropped 2; count of bases not matched to a gene: 1. Germline assignment: CDR1 LNHDA and CDR2 SQIVND (reference sequence). The CDR3 is CASSWTGAYEQYF. The DNA of the CDR3 is TGTGCCAGTAGTTGGACAGGGGCCTACGAGCAGTACTTC.

The CDR3 protein is CASSIVRGRSGYTF. The DNA of the CDR3 is TGTGCCAGCAGTATCGTGCGGGGGAGGAGTGGCTACACCTTC. This chain uses TRBV6-2 or TRBV6-3 with TRBJ1-2; TRBD1 is a possible D gene (5 bases). Trimming took off 5 bases at V and 7 bases at J, with 17 bases between the two ends. The CDR3 has 14 amino acids. Germline V CDR1 and CDR2: MNHEY, SVGEGT.

The genes are TRBV5-1 and TRBJ2-1; TRBD2 might be the D (5 bases). The CDR3 has 12 amino acids. The ends were cut back, 2 bases at V and 10 bases at J, with 10 bases in the middle. CDR1 and CDR2 (germline): SGHRS, YFSETQ. For the CDR3, the DNA is TGCGCCAGCAGCTTAGAGGGCTGGGAGCAGTTCTTC. Amino acids: CASSLEGWEQFF.

V gene TRBV10-3 combines with J gene TRBJ2-2; 8 bases align to TRBD1. Germline CDR1 ENHRY, CDR2 SYGVKD. The junction had 15 bases not matched to a gene; V was cut back by 10 bases and J by 8 bases. CDR3 length equals 15 residues. The CDR3 loop is CASGDRIGSTGELFF. The CDR3 region has the DNA TGTGCCAGTGGGGACAGGATTGGTTCGACGGGGGAGCTGTTTTTT.

The V gene is TRBV6-2 or TRBV6-3, the J gene TRBJ1-5; 7 nucleotides agree with TRBD1. Germline trimming cut 2 bases from V and 5 bases from J; bases unmatched to any gene: 6. CDR3 length equals 15 residues. CDR1 and CDR2 from the germline V gene are MNHEY and SVGEGT. The CDR3 region has the DNA TGTGCCAGCAGTTACCTCCGACAGGGACATCAGCCCCAGCATTTT. Amino acid sequence: CASSYLRQGHQPQHF.

This chain joins TRBV7-3 and TRBJ2-7, with TRBD1 matching 9 bases. The J segment lost 6 bases and the V segment lost 5 bases, leaving 11 bases of the junction unmatched. Germline loops: CDR1 SGHTA, CDR2 FQGTGA. The CDR3 extends over 15 amino acids. CDR3 nucleotide sequence: TGTGCCAGCAGCCCGTGGGGGACAGGGCCGGGCGAGCAGTACTTC. Its translation is CASSPWGTGPGEQYF.

For the CDR3, the DNA is TGTGCCAGCAGAGCACGACAGGGAGGTTACGAGCAGTACTTC. Amino acids: CASRARQGGYEQYF. The chain links TRBV6-5 to TRBJ2-7, with TRBD1 as a possible D gene (7 bases). The V and J ends lost 6 bases and 4 bases respectively, with 16 bases between them. The CDR3 spans 14 residues. Germline loops: CDR1 MNHEY, CDR2 SVGAGI.

This chain connects TRBV6-5 to TRBJ2-2; D unclear. V lost 2 bases and J lost 1, with 5 bases in between. The CDR3 totals 14 residues. The germline gives CDR1 MNHEY, CDR2 SVGAGI. CDR3 in amino acids: CASSYSLNTGELFF. CDR3 nucleotide sequence: TGTGCCAGCAGTTACAGCCTGAACACCGGGGAGCTGTTTTTT.

The chain links TRBV5-1 to TRBJ2-7, with D perhaps TRBD2 (6 bases). V lost 0 bases and J 12 bases, leaving 16 bases between the germline ends. CDR3 length equals 13 residues. Germline assignment: CDR1 SGHRS and CDR2 YFSETQ. The CDR3 nucleotides read TGCGCCAGCAGCTTGGCGGGGGAGCAATCCTGGTACTTC. This encodes CASSLAGEQSWYF. The complete variable domain, with remaining parts taken from reference TRBV5-1 and TRBJ2-7, reads KAGVTQTPRYLIKTRGQQVTLSCSPISGHRSVSWYQQTPGQGLQFLFEYFSETQRNKGNFPGRFSGRQFSNSRSEMNVSTLELGDSALYLCASSLAGEQSWYFGPGTRLTVT.

The CDR3 region has the DNA TGTGCCAGCTCAGTCAGGACAGGCCCAGGGGATGAGCAGTTCTTC. Encoded protein: CASSVRTGPGDEQFF. The gene calls are TRBV18 and TRBJ2-1; 7 bases map to TRBD1. V gave up 5 bases and J gave up 8 bases; unmatched junction bases: 12. CDR1 is KGHSH and CDR2 is LQKENI in the germline V gene. The CDR3 is 15 residues long. The full variable domain, its missing parts supplied by reference TRBV18 and TRBJ2-1, is NAGVMQNPRHLVRRRGQEARLRCSPMKGHSHVYWYRQLPEEGLKFMVYLQKENIIDESGMPKERFSAEFPKEGPSILRIQQVVRGDSAAYFCASSVRTGPGDEQFFGPGTRLTVL.

The V call is TRBV19, the J call TRBJ1-5; TRBD1 is a possible D gene (5 bases). Germline CDR1 is LNHDA and CDR2 is SQIVND (reference sequence). This CDR3 comprises 13 residues. V lost 3 bases and J lost 6, with 9 bases in between. The CDR3 bases are TGTGCCAGTAGTATCATCCAGGGTCAGCCCCAGCATTTT. It encodes CASSIIQGQPQHF.

The J gene is TRBJ2-3, the V gene TRBV18; tentatively, D is TRBD1 (6 bases). This CDR3 spans 13 amino acids. Trimming took off 3 bases at V and 3 bases at J, with 7 bases between the two ends. CDR1 is KGHSH, CDR2 LQKENI, per germline. DNA of the CDR3: TGTGCCAGCTCACCGGACAGTACAGATACGCAGTATTTT. Translating gives CASSPDSTDTQYF.

This chain links TRBV5-4 with TRBJ2-1; D is possibly TRBD2 (5 bases). The CDR3 loop spans 15 amino acids. Between the trimmed V and J ends, which lost 1 base and 7 bases, there was a span of 15 bases. Germline CDR1 is SGHNT and CDR2 is YYREEE (reference sequence). The CDR3 DNA is TGTGCCAGCAGCTTGCCCGGGGAATTGGGGAATGAGCAGTTCTTC. Encoded protein: CASSLPGELGNEQFF. Full variable domain (outside the CDR3, taken from reference TRBV5-4 and TRBJ2-1): ETGVTQSPTHLIKTRGQQVTLRCSSQSGHNTVSWYQQALGQGPQFIFQYYREEENGRGNFPPRFSGLQFPNYSSELNVNALELDDSALYLCASSLPGELGNEQFFGPGTRLTVL.

This clone was counted once. The V gene is TRBV18, the J gene TRBJ1-6, with 7 bases that match TRBD1. This CDR3 is 15 amino acids long. V lost 8 bases and J lost 7; bases outside the gene matches: 11. Germline-derived CDR1 and CDR2 are KGHSH and LQKENI. The CDR3 DNA reads TGTGCCAGCACAGGGGAAGGGGCGATCAATTCACCCCTCCACTTT. It specifies CASTGEGAINSPLHF.

J is TRBJ1-5 and V is TRBV4-1; the match to TRBD1 covers 7 bases. V trimming: 4 bases; J trimming: 6 bases; junction bases outside the gene matches: 9. The CDR3 is made up of 15 amino acids. CDR1 and CDR2 (germline): MGHRA, YSYEKL. The CDR3 coding sequence is TGCGCCAGCAGCCCGGGGGCAGGGGGACTTCAGCCCCAGCATTTT. Amino acids: CASSPGAGGLQPQHF.

The chain recombines TRBV18 with TRBJ1-2, with 8 nucleotides matching TRBD1. CDR3 length: 15 residues. After removal of 8 bases from V and 6 bases from J, the junction contained 14 bases not matched to a gene. Germline V gives CDR1 KGHSH, CDR2 LQKENI. CDR3 loop: CASHGTGQSGDGYTF. In DNA, the CDR3 is TGTGCCAGCCACGGGACAGGCCAGTCAGGGGATGGCTACACCTTC. The complete variable domain, with remaining parts taken from reference TRBV18 and TRBJ1-2, reads NAGVMQNPRHLVRRRGQEARLRCSPMKGHSHVYWYRQLPEEGLKFMVYLQKENIIDESGMPKERFSAEFPKEGPSILRIQQVVRGDSAAYFCASHGTGQSGDGYTFGSGTRLTVV.

In this sample, this clone turned up a few times. CDR3 nucleotides: TGTGCCAGCAGCCTTGATAGCGGGGTCTACAATGAGCAGTTCTTC. Protein sequence: CASSLDSGVYNEQFF. The chain has TRBV5-4 and TRBJ2-1; TRBD2 matches 8 bases. Trimming removed 4 bases from V and 3 bases from J; junction bases left unmatched: 6. The CDR3 consists of 15 residues. Looked up from germline, CDR1 is SGHNT and CDR2 is YYREEE (reference sequence).

The chain carries TRBV3-1 (or the pseudogene TRBV3-2) and TRBJ2-3; a weak D match, TRBD2 (6 bases). The CDR3 length is 15 residues. Germline CDR1 LGHDT, CDR2 YNNKEL (reference sequence). Trimming removed 0 bases at V and 1 base at J, with 8 bases between. The CDR3 reads CASSQDGGGTDTQYF. The CDR3 bases are TGTGCCAGCAGCCAAGACGGCGGGGGCACAGATACGCAGTATTTT.

This clone was picked up a small number of times. This chain uses TRBV4-1 with TRBJ1-1; 10 bases match TRBD1. This CDR3 contains 16 residues. Germline V CDR1 and CDR2: MGHRA, YSYEKL. V lost 5 bases, J lost 5 bases, and 11 bases stayed unmatched. The CDR3 DNA follows: TGCGCCAGCAGCTACGGACAGGGGGGATTACGAACTGAAGCTTTCTTT. It specifies CASSYGQGGLRTEAFF.

The chain joins TRBV9 to TRBJ2-2; D gene unclear. The CDR3 length is 14 residues. The germline gives CDR1 SGDLS, CDR2 YYNGEE. With 0 bases removed from V and 3 bases from J, the gap between germline ends came to 6 bases. The CDR3 reads CASSVDLDTGELFF. The CDR3, as DNA: TGTGCCAGCAGCGTAGATCTCGACACCGGGGAGCTGTTTTTT. Supplemented by reference TRBV9 and TRBJ2-2, the full variable domain reads DSGVTQTPKHLITATGQRVTLRCSPRSGDLSVYWYQQSLDQGLQFLIQYYNGEERAKGNILERFSAQQFPDLHSELNLSSLELGDSALYFCASSVDLDTGELFFGEGSRLTVL.